One sample yielded the 18 T cell receptor beta chains listed below, sequenced in a study of T cells in Graves' hyperthyroidism and ophthalmopathy. TCR beta CDR3 regions were amplified from RNA transcripts. Initially, a first-round RT-PCR of the TCR CDR3 employed the HTBI primer set. TCRdb re-derived calls from the multiplex PCR reads in MiXCR, one entry per CDR3 protein. Here the sample spans more than 35,000 distinct CDR3 sequences, more than 40% being singletons. Specimen: peripheral blood or thyroid tissue (not recorded which). The receptors here all came from a woman aged 45-59 years with Graves' hyperthyroidism.

This clonotype was found many times. The J gene is TRBJ2-5, the V gene TRBV20-1, with D unclear. The CDR3 consists of 14 residues. V lost 7 bases and J lost 1, with 16 bases in between. CDR1 and CDR2 from the germline V gene are DFQATT and SNEGSKA (reference sequence). CDR3: CSVRRSISQETQYF. The CDR3 nucleotides read TGCAGTGTCCGCCGGAGCATATCCCAAGAGACCCAGTACTTC.

This clonotype was observed at least ten times. V gene TRBV2 combines with J gene TRBJ1-2, with D uncertain. The V gene's germline CDR1 is SNHLY and CDR2 FYNNEI. V lost 11 bases to trimming and J lost 7 bases, with 14 bases between them. This CDR3 has 11 residues. Here the CDR3 reads CARRDFVGYTF. In DNA form, the CDR3 reads TGTGCCCGACGGGATTTCGTTGGCTACACCTTC.

This clonotype was seen at least ten times. V usage is TRBV20-1 and J usage is TRBJ2-3; 9 positions agree with TRBD2. CDR3 length equals 15 residues. V trimming: 0 bases; J trimming: 3 bases; junction bases outside the gene matches: 4. CDR1 is DFQATT and CDR2 is SNEGSKA in the germline V gene (reference sequence). This chain's CDR3 is CSAREAGGPTDTQYF. In nucleotides, the CDR3 is TGCAGTGCTAGAGAAGCGGGAGGACCGACAGATACGCAGTATTTT.

This clonotype was found once. This may arise from a read error, as a much more abundant clone is one base away. The chain joins TRBV10-3 to TRBJ1-2; 8 bases map to TRBD1. The CDR3 runs 13 residues. Germline CDR1 is ENHRY and CDR2 is SYGVKD. Trimming removed 10 bases from V and 7 bases from J; junction bases left unmatched: 11. CDR3: CATRAAGGGGYTF. The CDR3 DNA sequence: TGTGCCACCAGGGCCGCAGGGGGCGGTGGCTACACCTTC.

To note about this clonotype: Being one base from a much bigger clone, this may be a read error. This chain joins TRBV5-1 and TRBJ2-3, with TRBD2 identical over 7 bases. The germline gives CDR1 SGHRS, CDR2 YFSETQ. CDR3 length: 16 amino acids. The CDR3 sequence: CASSRTSASSTDTQCF. Here the CDR3 DNA reads TGCGCCAGCAGCAGAACTAGCGCGTCTAGCACAGATACGCAGTGTTTT.

Only one count was recorded for this clonotype. This chain uses TRBV10-3 with TRBJ1-2, with D possibly matching TRBD1 (5 bases). V was pared by 4 bases and J by 4 bases, with 7 bases between. Germline-derived CDR1 and CDR2 are ENHRY and SYGVKD. This CDR3 comprises 12 residues. The CDR3 region has the DNA TGTGCCATCAGTGGGGGCCTCTATGGCTACACCTTC. Protein: CAISGGLYGYTF.

To note about this clonotype: A clone one base away is much larger, so this may be a read error. This sequence joins TRBV10-3 and TRBJ1-5, with 7 bases lining up with TRBD1. There are 16 residues in the CDR3. Trimming cost V 5 bases and J 9 bases; bases outside gene matches: 16. CDR1 is ENHRY and CDR2 is SYGVKD in the germline V gene. In nucleotides, the CDR3 is TGTGCCATCAGTCAGGGGGGACGGGGGCCCGGCAGGCCCCAGCATTTT. This encodes CAISQGGRGPGRPQHF.

At least ten counts were recorded for this clonotype. The chain carries TRBV5-6 and TRBJ1-2; no definite D call. The length of the CDR3 is 15 residues. Germline assignment: CDR1 SGHDT and CDR2 YYEEEE. Trimming removed 0 bases at V and 5 bases at J, with 14 bases between. The CDR3, as DNA: TGTGCCAGCAGCTTGGTAGACAAACGGGGTTATGGCTACACCTTC. Its protein product is CASSLVDKRGYGYTF.

This clonotype showed up just a few times. This chain joins TRBV20-1 and TRBJ2-5, with 10 positions matching TRBD2. The CDR3 has 15 amino acids. V lost 3 bases, J lost 3 bases, and 7 bases stayed unmatched. CDR1 and CDR2 (germline): DFQATT, SNEGSKA (reference sequence). The CDR3 DNA reads TGCAGTGCTAGCAAAGCGGGAGGGCCGGAAGAGACCCAGTACTTC. Translated, it gives CSASKAGGPEETQYF.

This clonotype was seen ten or more times. The chain joins TRBV5-8 to TRBJ2-5, with a weak D call TRBD1 (6 bases). V was trimmed by 0 bases and J by 3 bases, leaving 9 bases between them. This CDR3 has 14 residues. Germline CDR1 is SGHTS and CDR2 is YDEGEE. The CDR3 reads CASSLDRVEETQYF. In DNA, the CDR3 is TGTGCCAGCAGCTTGGACAGGGTGGAAGAGACCCAGTACTTC.

This clonotype was seen at least ten times. The V and J genes are TRBV7-2 and TRBJ1-1; D ambiguous. Germline CDR1 SGHTA, CDR2 FQGNSA. The CDR3 is 12 amino acids. V was clipped by 2 bases and J by 6 bases, with 7 bases between them. The chain's CDR3 is CASSLSFAEAFF. The CDR3 DNA follows: TGTGCCAGCAGCTTAAGTTTTGCTGAAGCTTTCTTT.

This clonotype has ten or more counts. This rearrangement joins TRBV4-1 to TRBJ2-7, with 10 bases matching TRBD2. CDR1 is MGHRA, CDR2 YSYEKL, per germline. V lost 1 base to trimming and J lost 1 base; unmatched junction nucleotides: 4. CDR3 length: 16 residues. DNA for the CDR3: TGCGCCAGCAGCCAAGGGCCTAGCGGGAGATCCTACGAGCAGTACTTC. Translation gives CASSQGPSGRSYEQYF.

This clonotype was found many times. The J gene is TRBJ2-2, the V gene TRBV9, with 12 bases aligning to TRBD2. V lost 3 bases to trimming and J lost 9 bases; unmatched junction nucleotides: 6. The CDR3 contains 15 residues. Germline V lookup: CDR1 SGDLS, CDR2 YYNGEE. This CDR3 reads CASSAQLAGGWELFF. DNA for the CDR3: TGTGCCAGCAGCGCCCAGCTAGCGGGAGGGTGGGAGCTGTTTTTT.

Remarks on this clonotype: This is likely a read error, given that the CDR3 carries no conserved phenylalanine or tryptophan at its end. The chain joins TRBV7-9 to TRBJ2-7; 9 positions match TRBD1. This CDR3 contains 15 residues. Germline V CDR1 and CDR2: SEHNR, FQNEAQ (reference sequence). The CDR3 bases are TGTGCCGGCAGCTCACAGGGGGCCCTCTCCTACGAGCAGTACTCC. Amino acids: CAGSSQGALSYEQYS.

The chain employs TRBV7-9 and TRBJ1-2; 12 nucleotides agree with TRBD1. This CDR3 region has 16 residues. Germline CDR1 and CDR2: SEHNR and FQNEAQ (reference sequence). V was clipped by 3 bases and J by 4 bases; unmatched bases: 6. This chain's CDR3 is CASSFIGTGGFYGYTF. The CDR3 DNA reads TGTGCCAGCAGCTTTATCGGGACAGGGGGCTTCTATGGCTACACCTTC.

The rearrangement links TRBV20-1 to TRBJ1-6, with D possibly TRBD1 on 5 matching bases. The germline gives CDR1 DFQATT, CDR2 SNEGSKA (reference sequence). V shed 3 bases and J shed 4 bases, with 13 bases lying between them. The CDR3 covers 15 residues. The CDR3 coding sequence is TGCAGTGCTAGGGATCGTGGGGCTTATAATTCACCCCTCCACTTT. Translated, it gives CSARDRGAYNSPLHF.

Ten or more counts support this clonotype. The chain combines TRBV7-9 with TRBJ1-6; D is perhaps TRBD1 (5 bases). This CDR3 spans 14 amino acids. Trimming pared 1 base from V and 6 bases from J, leaving 7 bases between. CDR1 and CDR2 (germline): SEHNR, FQNEAQ (reference sequence). CDR3: CASSLGGFNSPLHF. The CDR3 DNA follows: TGTGCCAGCAGCTTAGGGGGCTTTAATTCACCCCTCCACTTT.

A word on this clonotype: The CDR3 carries no conserved terminal phenylalanine or tryptophan, so it likely arises from a read error. This chain joins TRBV5-5 and TRBJ1-1; D might be TRBD1 (6 bases). Trimming cost V 0 bases and J 11 bases, with 14 bases left between them. This CDR3 has 13 amino acids. Germline V gives CDR1 SGHKS, CDR2 YYEKEE (reference sequence). As DNA, the CDR3 is TGTGCCAGCAGCTTGGGCAGGGGCGAAGCGGCTTTCTCT. It is translated as CASSLGRGEAAFS.